This TCR beta chain stems from a study of response to subunit inactivated influenza vaccine. CDR1 SGDLS and CDR2 YYNGEE come from the germline V gene. V lost 0 bases and J lost 5, with 10 bases in between. This CDR3 region has 14 residues. A single record per CDR3 protein comes from TCRdb applying MiXCR to the RT-PCR reads. The repertoire has around 850,000 distinct CDR3 sequences, approximately 18% of them found once; the top ten carry approximately 11%. V gene TRBV9 combines with J gene TRBJ2-3, with D unresolved. The input for sequencing was PBMCs from blood, taken about 5 days after vaccination. The sequence was obtained from a man aged 50 or older who received an inactivated influenza vaccine. DNA for the CDR3: TGTGCCAGCAGCGTAGGTCCTTCGGGAGATACGCAGTATTTT. It codes for CASSVGPSGDTQYF. Filled out from reference TRBV9 and TRBJ2-3, the complete variable domain reads DSGVTQTPKHLITATGQRVTLRCSPRSGDLSVYWYQQSLDQGLQFLIQYYNGEERAKGNILERFSAQQFPDLHSELNLSSLELGDSALYFCASSVGPSGDTQYFGPGTRLTVL.